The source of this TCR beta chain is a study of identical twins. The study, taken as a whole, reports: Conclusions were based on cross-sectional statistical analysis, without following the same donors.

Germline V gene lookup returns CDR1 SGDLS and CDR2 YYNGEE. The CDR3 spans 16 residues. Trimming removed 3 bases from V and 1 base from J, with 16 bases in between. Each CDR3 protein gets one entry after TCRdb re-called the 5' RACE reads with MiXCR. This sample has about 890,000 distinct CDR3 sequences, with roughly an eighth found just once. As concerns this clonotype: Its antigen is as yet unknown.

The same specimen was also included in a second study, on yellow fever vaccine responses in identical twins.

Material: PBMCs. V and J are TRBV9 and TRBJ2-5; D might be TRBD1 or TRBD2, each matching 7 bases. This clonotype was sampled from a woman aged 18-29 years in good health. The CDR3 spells CASSAEGGTAQETQYF. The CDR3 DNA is TGTGCCAGCAGCGCAGAGGGAGGGACAGCCCAAGAGACCCAGTACTTC.